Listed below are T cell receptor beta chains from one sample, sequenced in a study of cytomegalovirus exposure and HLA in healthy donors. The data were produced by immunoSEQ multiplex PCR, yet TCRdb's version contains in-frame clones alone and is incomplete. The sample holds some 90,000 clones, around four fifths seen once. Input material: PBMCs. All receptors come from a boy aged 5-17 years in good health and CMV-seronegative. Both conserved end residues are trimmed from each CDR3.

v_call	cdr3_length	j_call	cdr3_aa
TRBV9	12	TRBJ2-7	ASSPTGQGHEQY
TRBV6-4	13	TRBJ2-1	ASSVSGGGGNEQF
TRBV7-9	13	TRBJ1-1	ASSLKDRVNTEAF
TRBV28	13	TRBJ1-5	ASSGAVKGNQPQH
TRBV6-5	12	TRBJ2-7	ASKRQGWGYEQY
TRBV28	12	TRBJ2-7	ASSPRDSGYEQY
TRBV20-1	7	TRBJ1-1	SPSRGAF
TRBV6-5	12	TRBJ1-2	ASSYQGPSYGYT
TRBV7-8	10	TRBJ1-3	ASSLGENTIY
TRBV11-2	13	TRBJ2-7	ASSLSGFAGYEQY
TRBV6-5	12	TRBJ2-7	ASSYVGQTYEQY
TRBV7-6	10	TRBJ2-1	ASSWSRSEQF
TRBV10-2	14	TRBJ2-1	ASSEVGLAGEGEQF